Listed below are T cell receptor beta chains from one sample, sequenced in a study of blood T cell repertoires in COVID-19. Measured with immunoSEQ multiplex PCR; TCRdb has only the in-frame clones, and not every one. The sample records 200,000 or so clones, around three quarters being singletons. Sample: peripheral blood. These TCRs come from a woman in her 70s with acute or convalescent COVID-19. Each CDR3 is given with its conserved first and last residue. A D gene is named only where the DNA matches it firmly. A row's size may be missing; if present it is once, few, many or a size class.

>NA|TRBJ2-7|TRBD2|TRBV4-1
TGCGCCAGCAGCCAAGTATCCACTCGACTAGCGGGAGCCTACGAGCAGTACTTC
CASSQVSTRLAGAYEQYF
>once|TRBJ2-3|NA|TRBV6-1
TGTGCCAGCAGTGAAACAGGGCCTGATACGCAGTATTTT
CASSETGPDTQYF
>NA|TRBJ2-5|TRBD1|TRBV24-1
TGTGCCACCAGTGATTTGGGGACAGGCCAAGAGACCCAGTACTTC
CATSDLGTGQETQYF
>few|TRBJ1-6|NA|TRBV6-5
TGTGCCAGTCAGGGTCCCCTAAGGAATTCACCCCTCCACTTT
CASQGPLRNSPLHF
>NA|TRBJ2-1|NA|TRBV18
TGTGCCAGCTCCCTAGAGGGTGCCTACAATGAGCAGTTCTTC
CASSLEGAYNEQFF
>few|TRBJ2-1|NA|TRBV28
TGTGCCAGCAGTATTAGGACAGCCCGAGGGGATGAGCAGTTCTTC
CASSIRTARGDEQFF
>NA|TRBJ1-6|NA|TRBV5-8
TGTGCCAGCAGCTTGGCCTCCGGGGTCCATAATTCACCCCTCCACTTT
CASSLASGVHNSPLHF
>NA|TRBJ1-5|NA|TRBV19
TGTGCCAGTAGTATCTACGGGTTAAATCAGCCCCAGCATTTT
CASSIYGLNQPQHF
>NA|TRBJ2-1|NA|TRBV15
TGTGCCACCAGCAGAGCTTCCCTAGGGGCCTCCTACAATGAGCAGTTCTTC
CATSRASLGASYNEQFF
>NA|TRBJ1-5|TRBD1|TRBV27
TGTGCCAGCACCCTATCGAGGGACAGGGGGAATCAGCCCCAGCATTTT
CASTLSRDRGNQPQHF
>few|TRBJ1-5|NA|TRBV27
TGTGCCAGCAGTTTATCCAGATATAGCAATCAGCCCCAGCATTTT
CASSLSRYSNQPQHF
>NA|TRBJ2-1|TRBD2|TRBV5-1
TGCGCCAGCAGCGGACACCTAGCGGGCCGATCTAATGAGCAGTTCTTC
CASSGHLAGRSNEQFF
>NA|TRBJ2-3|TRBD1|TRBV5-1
TGCGCCAGCAGCTTGGCGGGGGACAGGGGGCATCAAGATACGCAGTATTTT
CASSLAGDRGHQDTQYF
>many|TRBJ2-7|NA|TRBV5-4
TGTGCCAGCAGCGTAAGTGCGGGAAGCTCCTACGAGCAGTACTTC
CASSVSAGSSYEQYF
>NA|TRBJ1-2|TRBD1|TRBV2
TGTGCCAGCAGTGAAAGTGGGACAGGGGATGGCTACACCTTC
CASSESGTGDGYTF
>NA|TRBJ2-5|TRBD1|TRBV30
TGTGCCTGGAGTGTACCCAAACAGGGGGTTGGGACCCAGTACTTC
CAWSVPKQGVGTQYF